The rows below give T cell receptor beta chains drawn from one sample of a study of T cell repertoires in cytomegalovirus infection. TCRdb processed the reads anew with MiXCR; each CDR3 protein has one entry. The table has 250,000 or so distinct CDR3 sequences, roughly 10% seen once; the top ten hold approximately 15%. The specimen sequenced was PBMCs. These receptors all stem from a human donor in good health (CMV status not recorded). Some clones in this sample may be carry-over from other donors' samples. Each CDR3 is given with its conserved first and last residue. Fields, in order: J gene, V gene, D gene, clone size, CDR3 DNA, CDR3 protein. D genes are given only for firm matches. Some rows have no size entry. The others give once, few or many, or a class for an expanded clone.

>TRBJ1-5|TRBV7-2|-|many
TGTGCCAGCAGCTTAGAGGGGCACCGGGGAGGGATCAATCAGCCCCAGCATTTT
CASSLEGHRGGINQPQHF
>TRBJ1-5|TRBV12-5|-|few
TGTGCTAGTGGATCTACAGGGTCAAGCAATCAGCCCCAGCATTTT
CASGSTGSSNQPQHF
>TRBJ2-5|TRBV5-4|-|many
TGTGCCAGCAGCCAACAGTCACAAGAGACCCAGTACTTC
CASSQQSQETQYF
>TRBJ1-5|TRBV20-1|-|-
TGCAGTGCCCAGGGAGATCAGCCCCAGCATTTT
CSAQGDQPQHF
>TRBJ1-5|TRBV6-2/TRBV6-3|TRBD1|few
TGTGCCAGCACCGGGACAGGTAGTCAGCCCCAGCATTTT
CASTGTGSQPQHF
>TRBJ1-2|TRBV28|TRBD1|-
TGTGCCAGCAGTTTATTGCTTTTCCCCGGGACAGTTGATAGCTACACCTTC
CASSLLLFPGTVDSYTF
>TRBJ2-3|TRBV7-2|-|many
TGTGCCAGCAACCTATGGCCAGATACGCAGTATTTT
CASNLWPDTQYF
>TRBJ2-2|TRBV28|-|many
TGTGCCAGCAGGTACTCAGGGGCTCCCACCGGGGAGCTGTTTTTT
CASRYSGAPTGELFF
>TRBJ2-3|TRBV7-2|TRBD2|many
TGTGCCAGCAAACTAGCGGGAGTTAGATCAGATACGCAGTATTTT
CASKLAGVRSDTQYF
>TRBJ1-5|TRBV19|-|many
TGTGCCAGTAGTAAAGGAGGAGGAGACAACAATCAGCCCCAGCATTTT
CASSKGGGDNNQPQHF
>TRBJ1-5|TRBV19|-|many
TGTGCCAGTAGCCCTCCGGGGGTAAGGGCCCGGCAGCCCCAGCATTTT
CASSPPGVRARQPQHF
>TRBJ1-4|TRBV7-6|-|many
TGTGCCAGCAGGGGGGTACAGGGCTATGGTGAAAAACTGTTTTTT
CASRGVQGYGEKLFF
>TRBJ1-5|TRBV12-3/TRBV12-4|-|many
TGTGCCAGTAGTCGGCAAGGGGGGAGCAATCAGCCCCAGCATTTT
CASSRQGGSNQPQHF
>TRBJ1-3|TRBV12-3/TRBV12-4|-|many
TGTGCCAGCAGTTTACGGGGGGCTGGAAACACCATATATTTT
CASSLRGAGNTIYF
>TRBJ1-5|TRBV20-1|-|few
TGCAGTGCCCCCCAAACTGGGGGCAATCAGCCCCAGCATTTT
CSAPQTGGNQPQHF
>TRBJ2-3|TRBV6-2/TRBV6-3|-|few
TGTGCCAGCAGTTACAATCCCGGAAGTGGTCGGAATACGCAGTATTTT
CASSYNPGSGRNTQYF
>TRBJ1-1|TRBV5-6|-|many
TGTGCCAGCAGCTTGGAAGTACGGGGAAGAATTGGGAGTGAAGCTTTCTTT
CASSLEVRGRIGSEAFF
>TRBJ2-7|TRBV7-2|TRBD2|many
TGTGCCAGCAGCCCGAGACCGGGACTAGCGGGCCCCTACGAGCAGTACTTC
CASSPRPGLAGPYEQYF
>TRBJ2-3|TRBV20-1|-|few
TGCAGTGCTAGAGGATGGGACCACGAATCGGATACGCAGTATTTT
CSARGWDHESDTQYF
>TRBJ2-1|TRBV7-3|TRBD2|few
TGTGCCAGCAGCTTAGTAGCGGGGGGGCCGTATGAGCAGTTCTTC
CASSLVAGGPYEQFF
>TRBJ1-5|TRBV28|-|many
TGTGCCAGCAGTTTCGGGGGAGTCGTAGATAGCAATCAGCCCCAGCATTTT
CASSFGGVVDSNQPQHF
>TRBJ2-5|TRBV11-2|-|many
TGTGCCAGCAGCTTAGTGCAGCCAGAAGAGACCCAGTACTTC
CASSLVQPEETQYF
>TRBJ1-2|TRBV7-9|-|few
TGTGCCAGCAGTCCGGACTTAAATGCTGGCTACACCTTC
CASSPDLNAGYTF
>TRBJ1-2|TRBV4-1|-|many
TGCGCCAGCAGCCAAGATCTTCGGGTTAGCTATGGCTACACCTTC
CASSQDLRVSYGYTF
>TRBJ1-1|TRBV7-8|-|few
TGTGCCAGCAGCGTAGACCCGAACACTGAAGCTTTCTTT
CASSVDPNTEAFF
>TRBJ1-1|TRBV27|-|few
TGTGCCACTAAAGCGGGGGGGAACACTGAAGCTTTCTTT
CATKAGGNTEAFF
>TRBJ2-1|TRBV6-1|-|many
TGTGCCAGCAGTGAATCCCCGGGACCCCAGTCGAAGCAGTTCTTC
CASSESPGPQSKQFF
>TRBJ1-1|TRBV12-3/TRBV12-4|-|many
TGTGCCAGCATTGTCGACAGGCAACAGGCTGAAGCTTTCTTT
CASIVDRQQAEAFF
>TRBJ2-3|TRBV20-1|TRBD2|many
TGCAGTGCGACGGGGGGGTCCCCTAATACGCAGTATTTT
CSATGGSPNTQYF
>TRBJ1-2|TRBV28|-|many
TGTGCCAGCAGAACATTGACAGTCTATGGCTACACCTTC
CASRTLTVYGYTF
>TRBJ1-2|TRBV19|-|-
TGTGCCAGTAGTCCCGGGGGCCGCTATGGCTACACCTTC
CASSPGGRYGYTF
>TRBJ2-5|TRBV28|TRBD1|few
TGTGCCAGCAACAAGCCGGGACAGGCACAAGAGACCCAGTACTTC
CASNKPGQAQETQYF
>TRBJ2-7|TRBV19|TRBD2|many
TGTGCCAGTAAAGCGGGGGGTCCTGACGAGCAGTACTTC
CASKAGGPDEQYF
>TRBJ2-1|TRBV6-2/TRBV6-3|TRBD2|-
TGTGCCAGCAGTTACGGGACTAGTCTCGAGCAGTTCTTC
CASSYGTSLEQFF
>TRBJ2-7|TRBV29-1|TRBD1|-
TGCAGCGTTGAAAGGGACAGGGGCGACGAGCAGTACTTC
CSVERDRGDEQYF
>TRBJ1-4|TRBV4-3|-|many
TGCGCCAGCAGCCAAGATCCGGCGAGACAGACTAATGAAAAACTGTTTTTT
CASSQDPARQTNEKLFF
>TRBJ1-1|TRBV28|-|few
TGTGCCAGCAGTTTAGCCGGGGGCTCTTGGAACACTGAAGCTTTCTTT
CASSLAGGSWNTEAFF
>TRBJ2-7|TRBV7-2|-|few
TGTGCCAGCACCCCCCCCGGGCGGGGATACGAGCAGTACTTC
CASTPPGRGYEQYF
>TRBJ2-1|TRBV7-2|TRBD2|many
TGTGCCAGCAGCTTAGAACTAGCGGGAGGGGTTGATGAGCAGTTCTTC
CASSLELAGGVDEQFF
>TRBJ2-3|TRBV28|-|few
TGTGCCAGCAGTTTTGGGGGAGATACGCAGTATTTT
CASSFGGDTQYF
>TRBJ1-5|TRBV30|TRBD1|-
TGTGCCTGGAGTGTAGACAGGGCCCAGCCCCAGCATTTT
CAWSVDRAQPQHF
>TRBJ2-7|TRBV7-9|-|-
TGTGCCAGCAGCCCAAGAGTCAGGGAGTCCTACGAGCAGTACTTC
CASSPRVRESYEQYF